These 5 T cell receptor beta chains originate from one sample sequenced in a study of blood T cell repertoires in COVID-19. The assay was immunoSEQ multiplex PCR, and TCRdb's table has in-frame clones only and misses some. The table shows about 260,000 clones, with roughly 90% occurring only once. The specimen was peripheral blood. The receptors were sampled from a woman aged 45 to 65 who had recovered from COVID-19.

This chain connects TRBV10-3 to TRBJ1-2; 9 nucleotides align to TRBD1. There are 14 residues in the CDR3. CDR1 and CDR2 (germline): ENHRY, SYGVKD. V was clipped by 2 bases and J by 3 bases; unmatched bases: 1. CDR3 in amino acids: CAISERDRDYGYTF. CDR3 nucleotide sequence: TGTGCCATCAGTGAGCGGGACAGGGACTATGGCTACACCTTC.

V is TRBV7-2 and J is TRBJ1-4, with D possibly TRBD1 on 6 matching bases. This CDR3 spans 17 amino acids. Germline-derived CDR1 and CDR2 are SGHTA and FQGNSA. V was shortened by 4 bases and J by 8 bases, with 23 bases between the two germline ends. CDR3 DNA sequence: TGTGCCAGCAGCTCCGATCACAGGGCCACCGGGGGGGAAAAACTGTTTTTT. This translates into CASSSDHRATGGEKLFF.

This chain links TRBV28 with TRBJ1-2; 7 bases are a match to TRBD1. The germline CDR1 and CDR2 sequences are MDHEN and SYDVKM. The CDR3 has 14 amino acids. Unmatched junction bases numbered 12, after V lost 9 bases and J lost 5 bases. Written as DNA, the CDR3 is TGTGCCAGTACTCCTGGACAGGCGATATATGGCTACACCTTC. Translation gives CASTPGQAIYGYTF.

The gene calls are TRBV6-1 and TRBJ2-7, with 9 bases identical to TRBD1. The germline V gene has CDR1 MNHNS and CDR2 SASEGT. Germline trimming cut 4 bases from V and 2 bases from J; bases unmatched to any gene: 21. There are 20 residues in the CDR3. The CDR3 sequence is CASSGTLLFPGTGKAYEQYF. DNA for the CDR3: TGTGCCAGCAGTGGAACACTCTTATTCCCCGGGACAGGGAAGGCCTACGAGCAGTACTTC.

The chain uses TRBV30 and TRBJ1-4; D not certain. CDR1 and CDR2 (germline): GTSNPN, SVGIG (reference sequence). The CDR3 length is 15 residues. V dropped 2 bases and J dropped 0 bases, with 10 bases sitting between them. The CDR3 loop is CAWSTGSATNEKLFF. In DNA form, the CDR3 reads TGTGCCTGGAGTACCGGGAGTGCAACTAATGAAAAACTGTTTTTT.